This TCR beta chain comes out of a study of CD8+ T cells in alopecia areata. Study overall: Recipient mice, roughly 7-11-week-old female C3H/HeJ animals, received skin from 6-12-month-old C3H/HeJ graft donors with spontaneous alopecia.

Reverse transcription of extracted RNA yielded cDNA, which provided the sequencing template. TCRdb's copy holds only in-frame clones and misses some; the assay was immunoSEQ multiplex PCR. Sampling found more than 250,000 clones, none seen once. Concerning this clone: These gene names are mouse names. The missing CDR3 end, 4 residues past where the read stops, is filled in from the germline J gene.

Trimming took 3 bases from V and 1 from J; bases not matched to a gene: 6. The V gene's germline CDR1 is NSHNY and CDR2 SYGAGN. This CDR3 is built from 16 residues. Markers including CD4, CD8alpha, NKG2D and NKG2ACE guided sorting of pooled cutaneous lymph node cells. This sequence originates from a C3H/HeJ mouse with alopecia areata. Mice of this strain are of MHC haplotype H2-k. Input material: CD4+ T cells sorted from a lymph node. The V and J genes are TRBV13-1 and TRBJ2-2; 7 positions match TRBD1. The DNA read from the CDR3 is TGTGCCAGCAGTGCTCCTAGACAGGGAAACACCGGG. This sequence encodes CASSAPRQGNTG. The full CDR3 sequence reads CASSAPRQGNTGQLYF.